This TCR beta chain emerged from a study of blood T cell repertoires in COVID-19. Study at large: Researchers got acute and convalescent COVID-19 samples from the United States, Italy and Spain. The analysed material was cDNA or gDNA that came from T cells, B-cell-depleted T cells, or PBMCs.

Authors' data handling: The authors estimated nucleated cell counts from reference gene primer amplification. TCRdb's table, derived via immunoSEQ multiplex PCR, lists solely in-frame clones and lacks some. The DNA was the basis for D and trimming; V, J and clone size are from that table. Among roughly 92,000 clones, about 89% were seen once, and the ten largest hold 7.4%. The ends were cut back, 4 bases at V and 0 bases at J, with 11 bases in the middle. CDR3 length equals 14 residues. Germline loops: CDR1 SGDLS, CDR2 YYNGEE. This TCR was recovered from a human donor with acute or convalescent COVID-19. The donor label of this sample is uncertain. The gene calls are TRBV9 and TRBJ2-7; tentative D call: TRBD1 (5 bases). Material: peripheral blood. The CDR3 reads CASSPFQGSYEQYF. Here the CDR3 DNA reads TGTGCCAGCAGCCCCTTTCAGGGCTCCTACGAGCAGTACTTC. Supplemented by reference TRBV9 and TRBJ2-7, the full variable domain reads DSGVTQTPKHLITATGQRVTLRCSPRSGDLSVYWYQQSLDQGLQFLIQYYNGEERAKGNILERFSAQQFPDLHSELNLSSLELGDSALYFCASSPFQGSYEQYFGPGTRLTVT.